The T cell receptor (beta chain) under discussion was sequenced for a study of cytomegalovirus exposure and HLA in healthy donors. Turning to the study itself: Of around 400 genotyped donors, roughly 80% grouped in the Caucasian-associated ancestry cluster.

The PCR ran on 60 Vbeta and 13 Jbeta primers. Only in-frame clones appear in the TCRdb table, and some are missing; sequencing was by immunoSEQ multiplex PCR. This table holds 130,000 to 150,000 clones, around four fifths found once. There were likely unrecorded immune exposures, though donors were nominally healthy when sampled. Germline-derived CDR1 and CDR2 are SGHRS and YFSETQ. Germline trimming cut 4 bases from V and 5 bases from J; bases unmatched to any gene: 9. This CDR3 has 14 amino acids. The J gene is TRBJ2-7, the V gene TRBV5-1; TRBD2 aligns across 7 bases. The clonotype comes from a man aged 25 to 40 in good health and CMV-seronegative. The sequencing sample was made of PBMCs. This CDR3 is CASSPGGSAHEQYF. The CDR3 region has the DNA TGCGCCAGCAGCCCCGGCGGGAGCGCCCACGAGCAGTACTTC. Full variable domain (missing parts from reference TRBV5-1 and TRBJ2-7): KAGVTQTPRYLIKTRGQQVTLSCSPISGHRSVSWYQQTPGQGLQFLFEYFSETQRNKGNFPGRFSGRQFSNSRSEMNVSTLELGDSALYLCASSPGGSAHEQYFGPGTRLTVT.